Shown below are 26 T cell receptor beta chains from a single sample sequenced in a study of T-cell reconstitution after alpha-beta-depleted transplantation in children. Molecular barcoding with unique molecular identifiers was used for the TCRbeta library. Each CDR3 protein gets one entry after TCRdb re-called the PCR reads with MiXCR. Of around 420,000 distinct CDR3 sequences listed, about a sixth are singletons. The material was PBMCs, mostly from graft donor cells, obtained 360 days after TCRalphabeta/CD19-depleted stem cell transplant. The receptors here all came from a boy younger than two who had a stem cell transplant for Wiskott-Aldrich syndrome, so the T cells may come from the graft donor.

This clonotype has a count of ten or more. CDR3 protein: CSVVGTSGGTQYF. The CDR3, as DNA: TGCAGCGTTGTGGGGACTAGCGGCGGGACCCAGTACTTC. The chain carries TRBV29-1 and TRBJ2-5; 11 bases fit TRBD2. Germline values: CDR1 SQVTM, CDR2 ANQGSEA. V trimming: 4 bases; J trimming: 7 bases; junction bases outside the gene matches: 5. This CDR3 is built from 13 residues.

In this sample, this clonotype turned up a few times. The V gene is TRBV6-2 or TRBV6-3, the J gene TRBJ2-2; D is perhaps TRBD1 or TRBD2 (6 bases each). Deletions cut 0 bases from V and 1 base from J, with 18 bases between. Germline V lookup: CDR1 MNHEY, CDR2 SVGEGT. This CDR3 contains 19 residues. The CDR3 DNA follows: TGTGCCAGCAGTTACTCGCCCAACAGGGCGGGAAGGAACACCGGGGAGCTGTTTTTT. Amino acid sequence: CASSYSPNRAGRNTGELFF.

The chain carries TRBV25-1 and TRBJ2-2; D is ambiguous. The CDR3 extends over 14 amino acids. CDR1 and CDR2 from the germline V gene are MGHDK and SYGVNS. V was shortened by 0 bases and J by 4 bases, with 6 bases between the two germline ends. In DNA, the CDR3 is TGTGCCAGCAGTGAATATCCCCTCACCGGGGAGCTGTTTTTT. Translated, it gives CASSEYPLTGELFF.

The chain has TRBV7-6 and TRBJ1-1; the match to TRBD1 covers 9 bases. The V gene end was trimmed by 5 bases and the J gene end by 2 bases; junction bases not matched to a gene: 12. Germline CDR1 is SGHVS and CDR2 is FNYEAQ. The CDR3 spans 17 residues. CDR3 loop: CASSLGQGKPPNTEAFF. The CDR3 DNA follows: TGTGCCAGCAGCCTCGGACAGGGGAAGCCCCCCAACACTGAAGCTTTCTTT.

This clonotype was picked up a small number of times. The J gene is TRBJ2-1, the V gene TRBV5-1, with 9 bases matching TRBD2. This CDR3 spans 15 amino acids. V dropped 2 bases and J dropped 4; count of bases not matched to a gene: 4. CDR1 and CDR2 from the germline V gene are SGHRS and YFSETQ. The CDR3, as DNA: TGCGCCAGCAGCTTAAGCGGGGGGCAATACAATGAGCAGTTCTTC. Protein sequence: CASSLSGGQYNEQFF.

This clonotype was seen only a few times. The J gene is TRBJ1-1, the V gene TRBV7-9; D gene ambiguous. V lost 1 base and J lost 10, with 10 bases in between. This CDR3 is 12 amino acids long. Germline loops: CDR1 SEHNR, CDR2 FQNEAQ (reference sequence). The CDR3: CASSLEVSGAFF. CDR3 nucleotide sequence: TGTGCCAGCAGCTTAGAGGTTAGCGGAGCTTTCTTT.

This clonotype was found a few times. The V gene is TRBV10-3, the J gene TRBJ2-3; TRBD2 is a possible D gene (6 bases). The CDR3 consists of 11 residues. Germline V CDR1 and CDR2: ENHRY, SYGVKD. V was pared by 5 bases and J by 12 bases, with 12 bases between. In DNA form, the CDR3 reads TGTGCCATCAGTAACCCGGGACTCCAGTATTTT. This encodes CAISNPGLQYF.

This clonotype has only a few counts. J is TRBJ2-7 and V is TRBV12-3 or TRBV12-4, with D possibly matching TRBD2 (6 bases). The CDR3 runs to 12 residues. Trimming pared 5 bases from V and 3 bases from J, leaving 8 bases between. In nucleotides, the CDR3 is TGTGCCAGCAGTCGACTAGTCTACGAGCAGTACTTC. It is translated as CASSRLVYEQYF.

A note on this clonotype: The junction does not match germline at one end; this may be a read error. As DNA, the CDR3 is TGTGCCAGCAGCTTGGGAAAGGCGACTAGCATAGATACGCAGTATTTT. Translation gives CASSLGKATSIDTQYF. The chain carries TRBV7-2 and TRBJ2-3; 7 bases map to TRBD2. There are 16 residues in the CDR3. Germline V CDR1 and CDR2: SGHTA, FQGNSA.

The chain recombines TRBV7-9 with TRBJ2-3; TRBD2 matches at 13 bases. This CDR3 is 17 amino acids long. Germline V gives CDR1 SEHNR, CDR2 FQNEAQ (reference sequence). Germline trimming cut 1 base from V and 1 base from J; bases unmatched to any gene: 2. The CDR3 coding sequence is TGTGCCAGCAGCTTAGGCGGACTAGCGGGGGGCACAGATACGCAGTATTTT. This translates into CASSLGGLAGGTDTQYF.

This clonotype was counted a few times. One end of the junction varies from germline; a read error may be responsible. This sequence joins TRBV7-2 and TRBJ2-1; maybe TRBD2 (5 bases). The CDR3 sequence is 14 residues long. Germline CDR1 and CDR2: SGHTA and FQGNSA. Written as DNA, the CDR3 is TGTGCCAGCAGCCTAGCCCTAGGAGTTGTTGAGCAGTTCTTC. Its protein product is CASSLALGVVEQFF.

This chain links TRBV18 with TRBJ2-5; D gene uncertain. This CDR3 has 13 amino acids. From germline, CDR1 is KGHSH and CDR2 LQKENI. V was shortened by 2 bases and J by 5 bases, with 9 bases between the two germline ends. CDR3 loop: CASSPTSRETQYF. The CDR3 coding sequence is TGTGCCAGCTCACCAACCTCCAGGGAGACCCAGTACTTC.

The V gene is TRBV20-1, the J gene TRBJ1-1; 9 nucleotides line up with TRBD1. The CDR3 loop spans 15 amino acids. The V and J ends lost 5 bases and 0 bases, in that order; junction bases with no gene match: 7. In germline, CDR1 is DFQATT, CDR2 SNEGSKA (reference sequence). The CDR3 nucleotides read TGCAGTGCTTCTAAGACAGGGGGTATGAACACTGAAGCTTTCTTT. As protein: CSASKTGGMNTEAFF.

The chain employs TRBV19 and TRBJ1-2; TRBD1 aligns across 9 bases. V was clipped by 4 bases and J by 6 bases; unmatched bases: 3. Germline values: CDR1 LNHDA, CDR2 SQIVND (reference sequence). The CDR3 loop spans 13 amino acids. CDR3 coding DNA: TGTGCCAGTAGTACCGGGACAGGGAATGGCTACACCTTC. Translated, it gives CASSTGTGNGYTF.

The chain combines TRBV27 with TRBJ2-7, with D tentatively TRBD1 (5 bases). The CDR3 loop spans 15 amino acids. V gave up 2 bases and J gave up 0 bases, with 11 bases separating them. The germline CDR1 and CDR2 sequences are MNHEY and SMNVEV (reference sequence). In DNA, the CDR3 is TGTGCCAGCAGTTTAGGACATGTGTCCTCCTACGAGCAGTACTTC. Amino acids: CASSLGHVSSYEQYF.

The chain uses TRBV4-3 and TRBJ2-3; 10 bases are a match to TRBD2. There are 20 residues in the CDR3. V was pared by 0 bases and J by 0 bases, with 12 bases of the junction left unmatched. Germline V lookup: CDR1 LGHNA, CDR2 YSLEER. In nucleotides, the CDR3 is TGCGCCAGCAGCCAAGATTTTTCCAGCGGGAGGGCCTCTAGCACAGATACGCAGTATTTT. This encodes CASSQDFSSGRASSTDTQYF.

The chain uses TRBV12-3 or TRBV12-4 and TRBJ1-2; 9 bases line up with TRBD1. The CDR3 is made up of 14 amino acids. Germline trimming cut 4 bases from V and 7 bases from J; bases unmatched to any gene: 7. This CDR3 is CASSSMDRGSGYTF. CDR3 in DNA: TGTGCCAGCAGTTCGATGGACAGGGGATCTGGCTACACCTTC.

The chain is built from TRBV24-1 and TRBJ2-2; D is unclear. Germline V gives CDR1 KGHDR, CDR2 SFDVKD. The CDR3 extends over 14 amino acids. V was pared by 4 bases and J by 6 bases, with 11 bases between. This CDR3 reads CATSDPGRPGELFF. The CDR3 DNA reads TGTGCCACCAGTGACCCAGGTCGGCCCGGGGAGCTGTTTTTT.

The sample holds a few counts of this clonotype. This rearrangement joins TRBV11-2 to TRBJ2-6; 7 bases match TRBD1. The germline CDR1 and CDR2 sequences are SGHAT and FQNNGV. This CDR3 is built from 19 residues. The V segment lost 1 base and the J segment 0 bases; nucleotides outside the gene matches: 9. For the CDR3, the DNA is TGTGCCAGCAGCTTAGGAGGGGGCAGGTTAAACTCTGGGGCCAACGTCCTGACTTTC. Its translation: CASSLGGGRLNSGANVLTF.

The chain couples TRBV5-1 to TRBJ2-5; D unresolved. The V and J ends lost 3 bases and 7 bases respectively, with 7 bases between them. This CDR3 has 11 residues. CDR1 and CDR2 (germline): SGHRS, YFSETQ. CDR3 nucleotides: TGCGCCAGCAGCTCTGCACGGACCCAGTACTTC. Its translation is CASSSARTQYF.

This clonotype was seen only a few times. This sequence joins TRBV29-1 and TRBJ2-3; D is possibly TRBD1 or TRBD2 (5 bases each). The CDR3 spans 15 residues. Germline assignment: CDR1 SQVTM and CDR2 ANQGSEA. Trimming took off 7 bases at V and 4 bases at J, with 21 bases between the two ends. The DNA of the CDR3 is TGCAGCGGCCAACGGGGCCGACACCCTCCAGATACGCAGTATTTT. It specifies CSGQRGRHPPDTQYF.

This clonotype was seen more than once but under ten times. The chain uses TRBV28 and TRBJ2-7; 7 positions match TRBD1. The CDR3 is made up of 15 amino acids. Germline V gene sequence: CDR1 MDHEN, CDR2 SYDVKM. The V segment lost 6 bases and the J segment 2 bases; nucleotides outside the gene matches: 10. The CDR3 here is CASRPPGQSTYEQYF. The CDR3 DNA reads as TGTGCCAGCAGGCCCCCGGGACAGTCAACCTACGAGCAGTACTTC.

This clonotype was seen a few times. The V and J genes are TRBV5-4 and TRBJ2-3, with 11 bases that match TRBD2. CDR3 size: 16 residues. Germline-derived CDR1 and CDR2 are SGHNT and YYREEE (reference sequence). V shed 4 bases, J shed 6 bases, and the junction held 10 bases outside the gene matches. In DNA form, the CDR3 reads TGTGCCAGCAGCGGCATAGGGACTAGCGGATGGGATACGCAGTATTTT. It encodes CASSGIGTSGWDTQYF.

This chain connects TRBV20-1 to TRBJ2-7; D is uncertain. The germline V gene has CDR1 DFQATT and CDR2 SNEGSKA (reference sequence). The CDR3 is 13 residues long. Trimming cost V 4 bases and J 3 bases, with 13 bases left between them. The CDR3 sequence: CSATPGPRYEQYF. The DNA of the CDR3 is TGCAGTGCTACCCCTGGACCACGCTACGAGCAGTACTTC.

The chain has TRBV11-2 and TRBJ2-1, with 9 bases that match TRBD1. Germline CDR1 is SGHAT and CDR2 is FQNNGV. V trimming: 5 bases; J trimming: 7 bases; junction bases outside the gene matches: 21. The CDR3 extends over 19 amino acids. The CDR3 here is CASSRRTGARPLRVNEQFF. The CDR3 region has the DNA TGTGCCAGCAGCCGTCGGACAGGGGCGAGGCCCCTTCGAGTGAATGAGCAGTTCTTC.

The rearrangement joins TRBV3-1 to TRBJ2-2; no reliable D call. The V and J ends lost 5 bases and 2 bases respectively, with 12 bases between them. The CDR3 length is 15 residues. Germline CDR1 LGHDT, CDR2 YNNKEL (reference sequence). The CDR3 DNA is TGTGCCAGCAGCTCGATGGGGATAAACACCGGGGAGCTGTTTTTT. Translating gives CASSSMGINTGELFF.